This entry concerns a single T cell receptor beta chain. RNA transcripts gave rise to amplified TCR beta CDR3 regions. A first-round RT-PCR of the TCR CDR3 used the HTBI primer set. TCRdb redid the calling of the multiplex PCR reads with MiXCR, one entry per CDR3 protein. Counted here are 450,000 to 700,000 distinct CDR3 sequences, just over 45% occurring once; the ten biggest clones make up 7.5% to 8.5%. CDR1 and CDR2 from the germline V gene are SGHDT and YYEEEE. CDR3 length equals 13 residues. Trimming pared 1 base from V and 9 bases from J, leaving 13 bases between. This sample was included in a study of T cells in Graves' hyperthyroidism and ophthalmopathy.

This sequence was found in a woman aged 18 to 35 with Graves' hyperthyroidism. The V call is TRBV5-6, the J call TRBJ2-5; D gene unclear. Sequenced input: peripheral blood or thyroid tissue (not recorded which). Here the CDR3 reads CASSLYPNQPQYF. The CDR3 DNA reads TGTGCCAGCAGCTTGTACCCCAATCAGCCCCAGTACTTC.